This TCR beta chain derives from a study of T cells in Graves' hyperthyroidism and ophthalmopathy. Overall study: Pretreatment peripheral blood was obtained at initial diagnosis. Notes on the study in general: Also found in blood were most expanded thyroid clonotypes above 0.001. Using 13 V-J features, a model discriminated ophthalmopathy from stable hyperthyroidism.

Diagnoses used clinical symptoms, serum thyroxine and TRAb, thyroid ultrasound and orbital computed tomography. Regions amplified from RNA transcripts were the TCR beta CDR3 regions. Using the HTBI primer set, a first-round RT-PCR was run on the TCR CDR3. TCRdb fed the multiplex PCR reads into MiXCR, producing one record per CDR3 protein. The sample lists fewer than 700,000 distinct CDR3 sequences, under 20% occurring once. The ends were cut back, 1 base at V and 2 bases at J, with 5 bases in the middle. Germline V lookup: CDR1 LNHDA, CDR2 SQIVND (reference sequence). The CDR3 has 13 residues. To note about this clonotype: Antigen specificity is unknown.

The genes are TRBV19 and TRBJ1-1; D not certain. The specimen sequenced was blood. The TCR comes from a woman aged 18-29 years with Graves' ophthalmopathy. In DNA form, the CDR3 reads TGTGCCAGTAGTATAGCTTCCAACACTGAAGCTTTCTTT. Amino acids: CASSIASNTEAFF.